The 6 T cell receptor beta chains given below trace back to one sample, sequenced in a study of T cell responses to AZD1222 COVID-19 vaccine. TCRdb keeps only in-frame clones here, not all; method: immunoSEQ multiplex PCR. Of around 78,000 clones in the sample, 90% to 95% were seen once. Material: peripheral blood, obtained on day 0 of MenACWY control vaccination. The receptors were sampled from an adult in good health.

This clone is a singleton in its sample. The chain couples TRBV7-2 to TRBJ2-5; weak D call: TRBD1 (6 bases). In germline, CDR1 is SGHTA, CDR2 FQGNSA. The CDR3 has 15 amino acids. V lost 5 bases and J lost 0, with 13 bases in between. Here the CDR3 DNA reads TGTGCCAGCAGCAGAGACTGGACAGACCAAGAGACCCAGTACTTC. It codes for CASSRDWTDQETQYF. Together with reference TRBV7-2 and TRBJ2-5, the CDR3 gives the full variable domain: GAGVSQSPSNKVTEKGKDVELRCDPISGHTALYWYRQSLGQGLEFLIYFQGNSAPDKSGLPSDRFSAERTGGSVSTLTIQRTQQEDSAVYLCASSRDWTDQETQYFGPGTRLLVL.

This chain connects TRBV21-1 to TRBJ2-7; the table names TRBD2, a call not compared with the DNA. TRBV21-1 is an annotated pseudogene. The CDR3 extends over 15 amino acids. The CDR3 DNA follows: TGTGCCAGCAGCGCTAGCGGGAGAGGCTCCTACGAGCAGTACTTC. As protein: CASSASGRGSYEQYF.

The chain couples TRBV6-6 to TRBJ2-2; D perhaps matches TRBD2 (6 bases). V lost 5 bases and J lost 2, with 15 bases in between. The CDR3 extends over 16 amino acids. Germline CDR1 is MNHNY and CDR2 is SVGAGI (reference sequence). CDR3 nucleotides: TGTGCCAGCAGTGGCGGAACGGGACTCAACACCGGGGAGCTGTTTTTT. It yields the protein CASSGGTGLNTGELFF.

V usage is TRBV5-6 and J usage is TRBJ2-7; D remains ambiguous. The length of the CDR3 is 14 residues. Germline-derived CDR1 and CDR2 are SGHDT and YYEEEE. The V gene lost 0 bases and the J gene lost 0 bases, with 7 bases spanning the gap. The CDR3: CASSLGRSSYEQYF. CDR3 in DNA: TGTGCCAGCAGCTTGGGCCGGAGCTCCTACGAGCAGTACTTC. Drawing the rest from reference TRBV5-6 and TRBJ2-7, the complete variable domain is DAGVTQSPTHLIKTRGQQVTLRCSPKSGHDTVSWYQQALGQGPQFIFQYYEEEERQRGNFPDRFSGHQFPNYSSELNVNALLLGDSALYLCASSLGRSSYEQYFGPGTRLTVT.

The CDR3 nucleotides are TGTGCCAGCAGTATGGGACTAGCGGGGAGCGGTAGTGAGCAGTTCTTC. It translates to CASSMGLAGSGSEQFF. This chain links TRBV6-2 or TRBV6-3 with TRBJ2-1; the match to TRBD2 covers 13 bases. The CDR3 has 16 amino acids. Trimming at V came to 5 bases and at J to 9 bases, leaving 10 bases not matched to a gene. Germline loops: CDR1 MNHEY, CDR2 SVGEGT.

The V and J genes are TRBV27 and TRBJ2-1, with a tentative D call TRBD2 (5 bases). The ends were cut back, 0 bases at V and 6 bases at J, with 9 bases in the middle. This CDR3 has 14 residues. Germline CDR1 MNHEY, CDR2 SMNVEV (reference sequence). CDR3 amino acids: CASSLSGGLNEQFF. DNA of the CDR3: TGTGCCAGCAGTTTATCGGGCGGGCTCAATGAGCAGTTCTTC.